Listed below are T cell receptor beta chains from one sample, sequenced in a study of blood T cell repertoires in COVID-19. Generated by immunoSEQ multiplex PCR, the TCRdb table keeps only in-frame clones and is missing some. The table has about 220,000 clones, about four fifths seen once; the top ten hold roughly 2.4%. The sample taken for sequencing was peripheral blood. These receptors were obtained from a woman aged 55-75 years with acute or convalescent COVID-19. CDR3s include the opening cysteine and the closing phenylalanine or tryptophan. The D gene is left open where the match is weak. A row's size may be missing; if present it is once, few, many or a size class.

size: -; V: TRBV6-5; J: TRBJ2-7; D: -; DNA: TGTGCCAGCAGTTATCACAGGGGGGAGGGCTACGAGCAGTACTTC; CDR3: CASSYHRGEGYEQYF
size: once; V: TRBV30; J: TRBJ2-1; D: -; DNA: TGTGCCTGGAGGGGGCGGGAGCAGTTCTTC; CDR3: CAWRGREQFF
size: -; V: TRBV7-9; J: TRBJ1-1; D: -; DNA: TGTGCCAGCAGCTTAGGTGCGGGGATGAACACTGAAGCTTTCTTT; CDR3: CASSLGAGMNTEAFF
size: few; V: TRBV15; J: TRBJ1-5; D: -; DNA: TGTGCCACCAGCAGAGATTCGGGAAATCAGCCCCAGCATTTT; CDR3: CATSRDSGNQPQHF
size: -; V: TRBV7-9; J: TRBJ1-2; D: -; DNA: TGTGCCAGCAGCGGTACAGGCAGATATGGCTACACCTTC; CDR3: CASSGTGRYGYTF
size: -; V: TRBV5-4; J: TRBJ1-2; D: TRBD1; DNA: TGTGCCAGCAGCTTGCCGGACAGGGGGCTGTATGGCTACACCTTC; CDR3: CASSLPDRGLYGYTF
size: -; V: TRBV5-1; J: TRBJ1-2; D: -; DNA: TGCGCCAGCAGCTTGGATGGACAAAACTATGGCTACACCTTC; CDR3: CASSLDGQNYGYTF
size: -; V: TRBV12-5; J: TRBJ2-5; D: TRBD2; DNA: TGTGCTAGTGCTGGGAGGGCGACCCAGTACTTC; CDR3: CASAGRATQYF
size: once; V: TRBV6-4; J: TRBJ2-7; D: -; DNA: TGTGCCAGCAGTGACACCAGGTGTTTCTACGAGCAGTACTTC; CDR3: CASSDTRCFYEQYF
size: -; V: TRBV3-1/TRBV3-2; J: TRBJ1-1; D: -; DNA: TGTGCCAGCAGCCAAGTTTCGAGGACTGAAGCTTTCTTT; CDR3: CASSQVSRTEAFF
size: -; V: TRBV27; J: TRBJ1-6; D: -; DNA: TGTGCCAGCAGTACCCGGACCGGGGTCGGCACACCCCTCCACTTT; CDR3: CASSTRTGVGTPLHF
size: once; V: TRBV5-1; J: TRBJ1-2; D: -; DNA: TGCGCCAGCAGCCCCGGGATGGGTTTCGGAGGCTACACCTTC; CDR3: CASSPGMGFGGYTF
size: few; V: TRBV15; J: TRBJ1-1; D: -; DNA: TGTGCCACCAGCAGAGATATGAACACTGAAGCTTTCTTT; CDR3: CATSRDMNTEAFF
size: -; V: TRBV7-2; J: TRBJ2-4; D: TRBD1; DNA: TGTGCCAGCAGCCATCCCCCATCCGGGGACAGGGTGAAAAACATTCAGTACTTC; CDR3: CASSHPPSGDRVKNIQYF
size: -; V: TRBV4-2; J: TRBJ2-1; D: -; DNA: TGTGCCAGCAGCCAAGTTTCAGGCTGGGGCACTACCTCCTACAATGAGCAGTTCTTC; CDR3: CASSQVSGWGTTSYNEQFF
size: -; V: TRBV9; J: TRBJ2-5; D: -; DNA: TGTGCCAGCAGCGGCAGGGGCGGCCAGAGAGAGACCCAGTACTTC; CDR3: CASSGRGGQRETQYF
size: few; V: TRBV30; J: TRBJ1-1; D: TRBD1; DNA: TGTGCCTGGAGGCAGACAGGGTGGGCTTTCTTT; CDR3: CAWRQTGWAFF